The 32 T cell receptor beta chains given below trace back to one sample, sequenced in a study of CD8 T cells in Susac syndrome. Reverse transcription of about 0.45 to 1 ug RNA was performed with random hexamers. MiXCR, applied by TCRdb to the immunoSEQ multiplex PCR reads, yields one record per CDR3 protein. The sample lists roughly 89,000 distinct CDR3 sequences, 96% seen once, with around 0.41% in the top ten. Sequences were obtained from CD8+ T cells from PBMCs. These receptors all stem from a human donor with Susac syndrome.

The chain links TRBV20-1 to TRBJ2-7, with TRBD2 identical over 13 bases. With 4 bases clipped from V and 0 bases from J, the junction kept 3 bases outside the gene matches. In germline, CDR1 is DFQATT, CDR2 SNEGSKA (reference sequence). The CDR3 is made up of 15 amino acids. The DNA for the CDR3 is TGCAGTGCTACAGGGACTAGCGGGGCCTCCTACGAGCAGTACTTC. Its protein product is CSATGTSGASYEQYF.

The chain links TRBV6-5 to TRBJ1-6; D is unclear. CDR1 MNHEY and CDR2 SVGAGI come from the germline V gene. V shed 3 bases and J shed 10 bases, with 22 bases lying between them. There are 17 residues in the CDR3. The CDR3 reads CASSYRWKGGGGSPLHF. The DNA of the CDR3 is TGTGCCAGCAGTTATCGTTGGAAGGGCGGAGGAGGATCACCCCTCCACTTT.

This chain links TRBV5-1 with TRBJ2-1; D unresolved. V dropped 0 bases and J dropped 7 bases, with 5 bases sitting between them. The CDR3 is 12 residues long. In germline, CDR1 is SGHRS, CDR2 YFSETQ. The CDR3: CASSLVRNEQFF. DNA for the CDR3: TGCGCCAGCAGCTTGGTCAGGAATGAGCAGTTCTTC.

This chain connects TRBV29-1 to TRBJ2-1, with 8 bases matching TRBD2. Germline V gene data show CDR1 as SQVTM and CDR2 as ANQGSEA. After removal of 2 bases from V and 12 bases from J, the junction contained 3 bases not matched to a gene. CDR3 length: 11 amino acids. The CDR3 sequence: CSVEYGRGQFF. As DNA, the CDR3 is TGCAGCGTTGAATACGGGAGGGGGCAGTTCTTC.

The genes are TRBV19 and TRBJ1-2; D is uncertain. Germline CDR1 is LNHDA and CDR2 is SQIVND (reference sequence). V was cut by 5 bases and J by 12 bases, with 16 bases left in between. The CDR3 has 12 residues. CDR3 nucleotide sequence: TGTGCCAGTAGTTCAGGCTACAACGCTAACACCTTC. It specifies CASSSGYNANTF.

This clonotype was seen once. The chain employs TRBV29-1 and TRBJ2-2; D is perhaps TRBD2 (6 bases). The ends were cut back, 3 bases at V and 3 bases at J, with 11 bases in the middle. Looked up from germline, CDR1 is SQVTM and CDR2 is ANQGSEA. This CDR3 is built from 14 residues. CDR3 sequence reads: CSVEVSGYTGELFF. The CDR3 nucleotides read TGCAGCGTTGAGGTCAGCGGGTACACCGGGGAGCTGTTTTTT.

The rearrangement links TRBV25-1 to TRBJ2-3, with 8 bases lining up with TRBD2. With V trimmed by 7 bases and J by 4 bases, 10 bases remained unmatched. Germline values: CDR1 MGHDK, CDR2 SYGVNS. The CDR3 extends over 15 amino acids. Here the CDR3 reads CASTPGGGRADTQYF. The CDR3, as DNA: TGTGCCAGCACCCCCGGGGGGGGCAGGGCAGATACGCAGTATTTT.

The V and J genes are TRBV15 and TRBJ2-1, with 12 bases matching TRBD2. Germline V gene sequence: CDR1 LNHNV, CDR2 YYDKDF (reference sequence). The ends lost 3 bases at V and 6 bases at J; junction bases unmatched: 3. The CDR3 extends over 15 amino acids. In DNA, the CDR3 is TGTGCCACCAGCAGGACTAGCGGGAGCATCAATGAGCAGTTCTTC. Translated, it gives CATSRTSGSINEQFF. The whole variable domain, remainder taken from reference TRBV15 and TRBJ2-1, is DAMVIQNPRYQVTQFGKPVTLSCSQTLNHNVMYWYQQKSSQAPKLLFHYYDKDFNNEADTPDNFQSRRPNTSFCFLDIRSPGLGDTAMYLCATSRTSGSINEQFFGPGTRLTVL.

The V and J genes are TRBV9 and TRBJ2-1, with TRBD1 matching 7 bases. The junction had 4 bases not matched to a gene; V was cut back by 0 bases and J by 10 bases. The CDR3 is 13 amino acids. Germline CDR1 is SGDLS and CDR2 is YYNGEE. CDR3 amino acids: CASSVVGGREQFF. For the CDR3, the DNA is TGTGCCAGCAGCGTAGTAGGGGGCCGGGAGCAGTTCTTC.

The chain combines TRBV2 with TRBJ1-1, with D hard to call. Trimming left V 5 bases short and J 3 bases short, with 16 bases between. Germline assignment: CDR1 SNHLY and CDR2 FYNNEI. The CDR3 loop spans 15 amino acids. The CDR3 loop reads CASSLPSDGYTEAFF. The CDR3 DNA is TGTGCCAGCAGTTTGCCTTCGGACGGGTACACTGAAGCTTTCTTT. The entire variable domain, with the rest obtained from reference TRBV2 and TRBJ1-1, is as follows: EPEVTQTPSHQVTQMGQEVILRCVPISNHLYFYWYRQILGQKVEFLVSFYNNEISEKSEIFDDQFSVERPDGSNFTLKIRSTKLEDSAMYFCASSLPSDGYTEAFFGQGTRLTVV.

This chain uses TRBV20-1 with TRBJ2-7, with TRBD2 matching over 9 bases. Germline trimming cut 5 bases from V and 2 bases from J; bases unmatched to any gene: 10. The CDR3 runs 15 residues. Germline V CDR1 and CDR2: DFQATT, SNEGSKA (reference sequence). The CDR3 here is CSARFTSGPTYEQYF. CDR3 nucleotides: TGCAGTGCTCGATTTACTAGCGGGCCTACCTACGAGCAGTACTTC.

The chain uses TRBV27 and TRBJ2-5; 7 bases agree with TRBD2. J lost 5 bases, V lost 6 bases, and 6 bases had no gene match. CDR1 is MNHEY and CDR2 is SMNVEV in the germline V gene (reference sequence). This CDR3 comprises 13 residues. CDR3: CASRPLGGETQYF. CDR3 nucleotides: TGTGCCAGCAGGCCTTTGGGAGGGGAGACCCAGTACTTC.

The CDR3 region is CASRGRKPANVLTF. The CDR3 DNA reads as TGTGCCAGCAGGGGCAGAAAACCGGCCAACGTCCTGACTTTC. V is TRBV9 and J is TRBJ2-6, with D uncertain. Germline CDR1 and CDR2: SGDLS and YYNGEE. The CDR3 extends over 14 amino acids. Trimming took 5 bases from V and 6 from J, leaving 12 bases between them.

This clonotype was detected once. This chain connects TRBV30 to TRBJ2-7, with 10 bases fitting TRBD1. Germline V gene data show CDR1 as GTSNPN and CDR2 as SVGIG (reference sequence). The CDR3 totals 13 residues. V was clipped by 7 bases and J by 3 bases; unmatched bases: 6. The CDR3 is CAYMTGGGYEQYF. In DNA, the CDR3 is TGTGCCTATATGACAGGGGGCGGCTACGAGCAGTACTTC.

The chain links TRBV20-1 to TRBJ1-5; 12 bases match TRBD1. The CDR3 spans 17 residues. After removal of 2 bases from V and 3 bases from J, the junction contained 8 bases not matched to a gene. The germline V gene encodes CDR1 DFQATT and CDR2 SNEGSKA (reference sequence). Written as DNA, the CDR3 is TGCAGTGCTAGACCCCGGGACAGGGGGCGGTACAATCAGCCCCAGCATTTT. Its translation is CSARPRDRGRYNQPQHF.

The chain is built from TRBV7-7 and TRBJ2-7; tentative D call: TRBD1 (5 bases). Germline CDR1 is SSHAT and CDR2 is FNYEAQ (reference sequence). CDR3 size: 16 residues. CDR3 protein: CASSFGAMKGSYEQYV. The CDR3 bases are TGTGCTAGCAGCTTTGGGGCCATGAAGGGCTCCTACGAGCAGTACGTC.

V is TRBV28 and J is TRBJ2-6; TRBD1 aligns across 8 bases. Losses at the gene ends were 6 bases for V and 0 bases for J; bases not matched to a gene: 16. The CDR3 has 20 amino acids. CDR1 MDHEN and CDR2 SYDVKM come from the germline V gene. CDR3 sequence (DNA): TGTGCCAGCAGCCCCGGCATTCGGGACAGGAAGAGCTCTGGGGCCAACGTCCTGACTTTC. Protein: CASSPGIRDRKSSGANVLTF.

The CDR3 DNA reads as TGCAGCGTAGTCCCGGTCCCTCCAACCTACGAGCAGTACTTC. It is translated as CSVVPVPPTYEQYF. This chain joins TRBV29-1 and TRBJ2-7; no clear D gene. Looked up from germline, CDR1 is SQVTM and CDR2 is ANQGSEA. This CDR3 is 14 amino acids long. V was trimmed by 6 bases and J by 2 bases, leaving 17 bases between them.

This rearrangement joins TRBV27 to TRBJ2-4, with a possible D match to TRBD2 (6 bases). The V and J ends lost 5 bases and 8 bases respectively, with 16 bases between them. CDR3 length: 14 amino acids. Germline CDR1 MNHEY, CDR2 SMNVEV (reference sequence). The CDR3 loop is CASSPLAGMDIQYF. CDR3 nucleotide sequence: TGTGCCAGCAGTCCCTTGGCGGGAATGGACATTCAGTACTTC.

CDR3 DNA sequence: TGTGCCAGCAGCCAGGGGGACGGACCAAACGTATGGTCAGATACGCAGTATTTT. This codes for CASSQGDGPNVWSDTQYF. The J gene is TRBJ2-3, the V gene TRBV3-1; D may correspond to TRBD1 or TRBD2 (5 bases each). This CDR3 has 18 residues. Germline V gene lookup returns CDR1 LGHDT and CDR2 YNNKEL (reference sequence). Trimming took 3 bases from V and 4 from J, leaving 23 bases between them.

This chain connects TRBV7-8 to TRBJ1-4, with D perhaps matching TRBD1 (6 bases). This CDR3 is 15 amino acids long. Germline CDR1 and CDR2: SGHVS and FQNEAQ. V lost 4 bases and J lost 4, with 13 bases in between. DNA for the CDR3: TGTGCCAGCAGCTCACAGGGATCAGTTAATGAAAAACTGTTTTTT. This codes for CASSSQGSVNEKLFF.

The V call is TRBV24-1, the J call TRBJ2-1; 9 bases line up with TRBD1. The CDR3 loop spans 12 amino acids. Unmatched junction bases numbered 2, after V lost 9 bases and J lost 6 bases. The V gene's germline CDR1 is KGHDR and CDR2 SFDVKD. CDR3 nucleotides: TGTGCCACCGGGACAGGGATCAATGAGCAGTTCTTC. Translation: CATGTGINEQFF.

The genes are TRBV30 and TRBJ1-2, with TRBD1 matching 10 bases. Germline V gene sequence: CDR1 GTSNPN, CDR2 SVGIG (reference sequence). The CDR3 spans 14 residues. V trimming: 3 bases; J trimming: 5 bases; junction bases outside the gene matches: 6. This chain's CDR3 is CAWSPGQGVYGYTF. The CDR3 nucleotides read TGTGCCTGGAGCCCAGGACAGGGGGTTTATGGCTACACCTTC.

V gene TRBV20-1 combines with J gene TRBJ1-1; D is unclear. CDR1 and CDR2 from the germline V gene are DFQATT and SNEGSKA (reference sequence). This CDR3 is built from 13 residues. With 1 base removed from V and 2 bases from J, the gap between germline ends came to 8 bases. The CDR3 loop reads CSARARENTEAFF. The CDR3 coding sequence is TGCAGTGCTAGAGCCCGGGAAAACACTGAAGCTTTCTTT.

The chain has TRBV5-4 and TRBJ2-2; D gene unclear. Trimming left V 4 bases short and J 1 base short, with 8 bases between. Germline V lookup: CDR1 SGHNT, CDR2 YYREEE (reference sequence). The CDR3 is made up of 14 amino acids. DNA for the CDR3: TGTGCCAGCAGCCCGGACCTGAACACCGGGGAGCTGTTTTTT. This codes for CASSPDLNTGELFF.

The chain combines TRBV6-6 with TRBJ1-5; possibly TRBD1 for D (5 bases). Trimming shortened V by 0 bases and J by 7 bases, and 13 bases separated the two germline ends. There are 15 residues in the CDR3. Germline CDR1 MNHNY, CDR2 SVGAGI (reference sequence). DNA for the CDR3: TGTGCCAGCAGTTACTCGATAGAGGGACGGCAGCCCCAGCATTTT. Translated, it gives CASSYSIEGRQPQHF.

V gene TRBV29-1 combines with J gene TRBJ1-1; D possibly corresponds to TRBD1 (5 bases). The CDR3 is made up of 14 amino acids. Germline V gene sequence: CDR1 SQVTM, CDR2 ANQGSEA. Trimming took off 5 bases at V and 5 bases at J, with 18 bases between the two ends. CDR3 bases: TGCAGCGTTAGCCTCGGGGGGAAGGGGACTGAAGCTTTCTTT. This translates into CSVSLGGKGTEAFF.

The chain carries TRBV27 and TRBJ2-2; 7 bases are shared with TRBD2. The V and J ends lost 5 bases and 1 base, in that order; junction bases with no gene match: 7. This CDR3 is 16 amino acids long. Germline V gives CDR1 MNHEY, CDR2 SMNVEV (reference sequence). The CDR3, as DNA: TGTGCCAGCAGTCCCCCGGGACTAAAGAACACCGGGGAGCTGTTTTTT. It codes for CASSPPGLKNTGELFF.

The chain carries TRBV27 and TRBJ1-1, with D perhaps matching TRBD1 (6 bases). The CDR3 has 12 amino acids. Deletions cut 2 bases from V and 6 bases from J, with 7 bases between. The germline CDR1 and CDR2 sequences are MNHEY and SMNVEV (reference sequence). CDR3 in amino acids: CASSLQGSEAFF. For the CDR3, the DNA is TGTGCCAGCAGTTTACAGGGGTCTGAAGCTTTCTTT.

This chain joins TRBV1 and TRBJ2-5; the table's TRBD1 call for D was not verified on the DNA. TRBV1 is deemed a pseudogene. CDR3 length equals 15 residues. CDR3 in amino acids: CTSSQDGANQETQYF. In nucleotides, the CDR3 is TGCACCAGCAGCCAAGATGGGGCCAACCAAGAGACCCAGTACTTC.

CDR3: CASSPVRGGTGELFF. CDR3 in DNA: TGTGCCAGCTCACCAGTCAGGGGTGGAACCGGGGAGCTGTTTTTT. V gene TRBV18 combines with J gene TRBJ2-2, with D maybe TRBD1 (6 bases). V gave up 2 bases and J gave up 5 bases, with 12 bases separating them. Germline V gives CDR1 KGHSH, CDR2 LQKENI. This CDR3 has 15 amino acids.

The gene calls are TRBV3-1 and TRBJ1-6; tentatively, D is TRBD1 (6 bases). Trimming cost V 0 bases and J 6 bases, with 12 bases left between them. The CDR3 runs 16 residues. Per the germline V gene, CDR1 is LGHDT and CDR2 is YNNKEL (reference sequence). In DNA, the CDR3 is TGTGCCAGCAGCCAAGATCGGACAGCGATTAATTCACCCCTCCACTTT. It specifies CASSQDRTAINSPLHF.